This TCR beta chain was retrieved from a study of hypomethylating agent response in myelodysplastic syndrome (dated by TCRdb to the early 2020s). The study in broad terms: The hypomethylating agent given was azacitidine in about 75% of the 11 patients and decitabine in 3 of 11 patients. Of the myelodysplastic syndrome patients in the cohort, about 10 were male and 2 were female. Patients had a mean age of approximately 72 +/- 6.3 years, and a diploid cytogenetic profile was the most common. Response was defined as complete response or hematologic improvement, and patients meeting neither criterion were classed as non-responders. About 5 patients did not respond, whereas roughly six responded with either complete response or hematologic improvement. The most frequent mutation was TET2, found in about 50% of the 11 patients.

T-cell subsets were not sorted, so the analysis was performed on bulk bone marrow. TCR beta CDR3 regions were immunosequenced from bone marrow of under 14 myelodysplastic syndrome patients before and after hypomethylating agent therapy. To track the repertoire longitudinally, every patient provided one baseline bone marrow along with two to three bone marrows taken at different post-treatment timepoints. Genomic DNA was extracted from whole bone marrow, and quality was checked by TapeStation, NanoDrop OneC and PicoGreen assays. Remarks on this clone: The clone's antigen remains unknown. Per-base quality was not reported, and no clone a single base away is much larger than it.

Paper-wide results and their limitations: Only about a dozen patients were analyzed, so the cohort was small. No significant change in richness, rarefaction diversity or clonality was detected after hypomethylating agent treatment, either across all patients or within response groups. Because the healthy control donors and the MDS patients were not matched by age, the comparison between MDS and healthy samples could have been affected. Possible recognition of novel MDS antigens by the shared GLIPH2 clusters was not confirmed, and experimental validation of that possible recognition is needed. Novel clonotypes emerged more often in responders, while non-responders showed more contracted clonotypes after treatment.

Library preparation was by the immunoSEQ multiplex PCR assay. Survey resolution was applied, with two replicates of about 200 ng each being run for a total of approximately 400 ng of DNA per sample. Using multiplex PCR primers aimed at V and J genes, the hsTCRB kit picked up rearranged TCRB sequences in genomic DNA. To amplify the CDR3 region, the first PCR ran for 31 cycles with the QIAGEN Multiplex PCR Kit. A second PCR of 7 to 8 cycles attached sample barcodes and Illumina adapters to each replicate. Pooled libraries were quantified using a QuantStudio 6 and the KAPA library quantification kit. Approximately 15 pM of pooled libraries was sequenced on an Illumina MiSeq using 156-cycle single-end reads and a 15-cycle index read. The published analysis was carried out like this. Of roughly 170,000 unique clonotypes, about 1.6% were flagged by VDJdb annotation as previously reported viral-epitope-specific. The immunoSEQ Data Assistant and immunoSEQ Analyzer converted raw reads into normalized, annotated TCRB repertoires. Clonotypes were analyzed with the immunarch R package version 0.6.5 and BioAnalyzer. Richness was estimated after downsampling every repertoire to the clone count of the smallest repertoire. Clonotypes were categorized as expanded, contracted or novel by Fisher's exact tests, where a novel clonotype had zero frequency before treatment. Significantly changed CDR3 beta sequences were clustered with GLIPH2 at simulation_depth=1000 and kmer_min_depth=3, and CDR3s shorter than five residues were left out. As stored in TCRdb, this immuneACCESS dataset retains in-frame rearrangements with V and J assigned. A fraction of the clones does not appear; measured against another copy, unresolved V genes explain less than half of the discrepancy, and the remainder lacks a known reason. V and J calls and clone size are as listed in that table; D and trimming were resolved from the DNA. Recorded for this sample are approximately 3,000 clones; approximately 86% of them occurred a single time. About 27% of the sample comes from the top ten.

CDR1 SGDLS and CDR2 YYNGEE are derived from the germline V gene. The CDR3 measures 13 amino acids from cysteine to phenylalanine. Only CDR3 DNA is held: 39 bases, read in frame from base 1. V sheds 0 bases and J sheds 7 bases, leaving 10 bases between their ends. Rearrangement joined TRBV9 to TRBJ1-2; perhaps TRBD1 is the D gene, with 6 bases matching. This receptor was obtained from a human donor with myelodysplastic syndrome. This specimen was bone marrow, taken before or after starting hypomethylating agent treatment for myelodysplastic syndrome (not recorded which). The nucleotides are TGTGCCAGCAGCGTAGGACAGGCCCCTGGCTACACCTTC. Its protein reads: CASSVGQAPGYTF. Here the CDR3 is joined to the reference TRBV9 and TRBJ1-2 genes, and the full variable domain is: DSGVTQTPKHLITATGQRVTLRCSPRSGDLSVYWYQQSLDQGLQFLIQYYNGEERAKGNILERFSAQQFPDLHSELNLSSLELGDSALYFCASSVGQAPGYTFGSGTRLTVV.